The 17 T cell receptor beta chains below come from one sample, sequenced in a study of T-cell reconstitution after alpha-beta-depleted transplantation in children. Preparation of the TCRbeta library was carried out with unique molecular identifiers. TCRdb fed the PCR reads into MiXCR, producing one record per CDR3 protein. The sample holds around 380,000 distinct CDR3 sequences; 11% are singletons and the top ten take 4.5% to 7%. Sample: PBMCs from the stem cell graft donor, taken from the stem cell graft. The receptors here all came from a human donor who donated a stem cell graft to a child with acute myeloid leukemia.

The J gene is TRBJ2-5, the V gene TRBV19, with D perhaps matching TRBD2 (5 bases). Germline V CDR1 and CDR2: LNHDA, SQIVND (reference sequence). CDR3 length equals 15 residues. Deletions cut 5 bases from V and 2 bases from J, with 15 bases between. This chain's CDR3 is CASSQFPGKQETQYF. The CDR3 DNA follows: TGTGCCAGTAGTCAGTTTCCGGGGAAACAAGAGACCCAGTACTTC.

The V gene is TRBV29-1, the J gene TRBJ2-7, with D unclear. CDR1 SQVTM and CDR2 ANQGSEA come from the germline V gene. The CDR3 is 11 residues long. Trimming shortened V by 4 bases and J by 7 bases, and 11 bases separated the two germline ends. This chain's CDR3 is CSVVWGKEQYF. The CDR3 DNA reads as TGCAGCGTTGTGTGGGGTAAAGAGCAGTACTTC.

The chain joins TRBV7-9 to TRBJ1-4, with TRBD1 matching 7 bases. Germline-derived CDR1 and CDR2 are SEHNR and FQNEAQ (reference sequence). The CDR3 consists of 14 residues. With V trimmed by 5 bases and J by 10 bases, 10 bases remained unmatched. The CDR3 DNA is TGTGCCAGCAGCACTATGACAGGGTCCGTAAAACTGTTTTTT. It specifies CASSTMTGSVKLFF.

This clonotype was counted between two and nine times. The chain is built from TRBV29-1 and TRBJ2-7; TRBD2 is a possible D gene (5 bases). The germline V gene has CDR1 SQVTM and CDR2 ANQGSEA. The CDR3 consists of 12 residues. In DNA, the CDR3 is TGCAGTACCAGCGGAGCCTCCTACGAGCAGTACTTC. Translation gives CSTSGASYEQYF.

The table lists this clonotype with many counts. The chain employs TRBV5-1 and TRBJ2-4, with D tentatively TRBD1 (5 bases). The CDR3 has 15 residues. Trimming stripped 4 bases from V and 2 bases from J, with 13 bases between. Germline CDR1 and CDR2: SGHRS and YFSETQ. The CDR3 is CASSKPDSTKNIQYF. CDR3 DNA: TGCGCCAGCAGCAAACCAGACAGCACCAAAAACATTCAGTACTTC. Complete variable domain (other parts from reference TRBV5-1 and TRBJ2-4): KAGVTQTPRYLIKTRGQQVTLSCSPISGHRSVSWYQQTPGQGLQFLFEYFSETQRNKGNFPGRFSGRQFSNSRSEMNVSTLELGDSALYLCASSKPDSTKNIQYFGAGTRLSVL.

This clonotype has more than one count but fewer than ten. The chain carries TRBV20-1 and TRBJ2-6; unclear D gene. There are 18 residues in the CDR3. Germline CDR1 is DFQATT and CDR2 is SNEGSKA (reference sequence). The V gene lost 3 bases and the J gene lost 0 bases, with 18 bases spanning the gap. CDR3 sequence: CSASPRLALNSGANVLTF. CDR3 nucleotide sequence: TGCAGTGCTAGTCCGCGACTCGCACTCAACTCTGGGGCCAACGTCCTGACTTTC.

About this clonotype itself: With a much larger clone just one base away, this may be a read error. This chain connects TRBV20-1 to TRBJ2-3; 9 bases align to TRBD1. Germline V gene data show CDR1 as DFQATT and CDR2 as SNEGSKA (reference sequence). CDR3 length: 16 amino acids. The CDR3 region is CCARAEDRGSTDTQYF. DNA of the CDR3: TGCTGTGCTAGAGCCGAGGACAGGGGAAGCACAGATACGCAGTATTTT.

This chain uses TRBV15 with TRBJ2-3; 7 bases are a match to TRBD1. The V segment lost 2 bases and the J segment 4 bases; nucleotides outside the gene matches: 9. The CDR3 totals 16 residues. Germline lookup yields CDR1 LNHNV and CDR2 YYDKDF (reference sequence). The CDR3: CATSRQPGTGADTQYF. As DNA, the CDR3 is TGTGCCACCAGCAGACAACCGGGCACAGGGGCAGATACGCAGTATTTT.

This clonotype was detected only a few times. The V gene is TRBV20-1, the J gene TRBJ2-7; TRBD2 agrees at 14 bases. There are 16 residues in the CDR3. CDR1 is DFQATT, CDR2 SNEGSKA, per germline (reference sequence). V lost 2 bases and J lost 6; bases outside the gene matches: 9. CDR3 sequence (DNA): TGCAGTGCTAGACCCAAGGGACTAGCGGGAGTCGCCGAGCAGTACTTC. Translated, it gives CSARPKGLAGVAEQYF.

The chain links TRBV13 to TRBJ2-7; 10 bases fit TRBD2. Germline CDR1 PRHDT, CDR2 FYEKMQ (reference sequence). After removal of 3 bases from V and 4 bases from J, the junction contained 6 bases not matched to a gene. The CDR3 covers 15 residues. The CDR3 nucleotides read TGTGCCAGCAGCTTCCTAGCGGGAGAATCGTACGAGCAGTACTTC. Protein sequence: CASSFLAGESYEQYF.

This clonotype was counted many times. CDR3 DNA sequence: TGTGCCAGCAGTTACTCGAGGACGATAGCGAACACCGGGGAGCTGTTTTTT. Protein sequence: CASSYSRTIANTGELFF. V gene TRBV6-5 combines with J gene TRBJ2-2; D is uncertain. CDR3 length equals 17 residues. Germline lookup yields CDR1 MNHEY and CDR2 SVGAGI. V was shortened by 0 bases and J by 0 bases, with 11 bases between the two germline ends.

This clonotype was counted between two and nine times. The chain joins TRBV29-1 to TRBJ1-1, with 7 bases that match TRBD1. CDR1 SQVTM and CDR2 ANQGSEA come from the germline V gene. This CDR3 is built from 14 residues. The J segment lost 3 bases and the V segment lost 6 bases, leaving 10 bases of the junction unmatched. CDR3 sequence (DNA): TGCAGCGTCGGAGTCTCCGGGACAGACACTGAAGCTTTCTTT. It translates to CSVGVSGTDTEAFF.

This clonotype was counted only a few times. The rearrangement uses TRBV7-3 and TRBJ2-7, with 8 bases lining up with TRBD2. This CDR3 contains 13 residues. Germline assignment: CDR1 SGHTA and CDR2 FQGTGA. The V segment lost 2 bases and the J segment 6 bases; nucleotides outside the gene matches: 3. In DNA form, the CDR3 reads TGTGCCAGCAGCTTAGGACTAGCAGCCGAGCAGTACTTC. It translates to CASSLGLAAEQYF.

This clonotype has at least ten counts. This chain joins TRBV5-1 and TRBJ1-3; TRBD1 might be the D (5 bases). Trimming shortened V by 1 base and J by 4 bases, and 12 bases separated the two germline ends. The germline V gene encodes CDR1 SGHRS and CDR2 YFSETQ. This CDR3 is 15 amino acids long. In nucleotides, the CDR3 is TGCGCCAGCAGCTTGTCAGGGTCCGACGGAAACACCATATATTTT. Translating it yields CASSLSGSDGNTIYF.

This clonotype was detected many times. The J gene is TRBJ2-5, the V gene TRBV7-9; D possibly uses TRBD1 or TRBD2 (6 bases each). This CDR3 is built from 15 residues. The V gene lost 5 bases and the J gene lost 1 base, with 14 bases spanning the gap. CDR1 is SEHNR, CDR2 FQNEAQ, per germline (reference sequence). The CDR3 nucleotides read TGTGCCAGCAGCCCCCGAGGAGGGGGCCAAGAGACCCAGTACTTC. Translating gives CASSPRGGGQETQYF.

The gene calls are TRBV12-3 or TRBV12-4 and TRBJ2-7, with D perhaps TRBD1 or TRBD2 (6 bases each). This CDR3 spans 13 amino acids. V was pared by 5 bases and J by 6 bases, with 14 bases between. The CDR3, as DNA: TGTGCCAGCAGTCCGAGACAGGAGGGCGAGCAGTACTTC. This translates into CASSPRQEGEQYF.

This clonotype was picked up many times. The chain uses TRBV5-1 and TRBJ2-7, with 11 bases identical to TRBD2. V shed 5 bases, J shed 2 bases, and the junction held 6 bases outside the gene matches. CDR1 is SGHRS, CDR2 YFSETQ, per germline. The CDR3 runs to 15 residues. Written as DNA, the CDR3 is TGCGCCAGCAGAAAACTAGCGGGGGCCGCCTACGAGCAGTACGTC. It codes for CASRKLAGAAYEQYV.